This TCR beta chain appears in the sequencing data of a study of synovial regulatory T cells in juvenile arthritis. Assay: immunoSEQ multiplex PCR; the TCRdb copy retains only in-frame clones and omits some. The record lists approximately 9,800 clones, of which the ten most abundant hold 0.72%. This CDR3 has 13 amino acids. Only the protein is available. The V gene's germline CDR1 is SNHLY and CDR2 FYNNEI. Overall study results and limits: iaTreg TCR repertoires were largely private across patients and partially overlapped synovial Teff and blood CPL. TCR diversity was lower in inflammation-associated blood Treg cells than in other blood Treg cells. Synovial Treg CDR3 sequences overlapped more with iaTregs than other circulating Tregs.

A note on this clone: What it recognizes is unknown.

This rearrangement joins TRBV2 to TRBJ1-1. This receptor was taken from a donor younger than 35 with juvenile idiopathic arthritis. Specimen: Treg cells from blood. The subset here: remaining (HLA-DR-negative) circulating blood Treg cells. This CDR3 is CAKRARGGAEAFF.